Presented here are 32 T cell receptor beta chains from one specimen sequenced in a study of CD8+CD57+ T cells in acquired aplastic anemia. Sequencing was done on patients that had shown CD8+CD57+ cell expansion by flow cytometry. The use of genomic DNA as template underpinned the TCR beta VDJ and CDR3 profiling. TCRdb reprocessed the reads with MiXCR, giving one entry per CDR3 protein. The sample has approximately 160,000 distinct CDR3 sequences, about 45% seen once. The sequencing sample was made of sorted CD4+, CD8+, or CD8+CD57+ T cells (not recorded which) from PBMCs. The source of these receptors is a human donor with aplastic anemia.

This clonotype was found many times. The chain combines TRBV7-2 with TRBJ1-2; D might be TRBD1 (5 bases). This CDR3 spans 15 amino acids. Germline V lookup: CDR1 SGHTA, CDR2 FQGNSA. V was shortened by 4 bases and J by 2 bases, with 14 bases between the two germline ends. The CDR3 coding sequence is TGTGCCAGCAGCTCCTACAACCGGGGGAACTATGGCTACACCTTC. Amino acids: CASSSYNRGNYGYTF.

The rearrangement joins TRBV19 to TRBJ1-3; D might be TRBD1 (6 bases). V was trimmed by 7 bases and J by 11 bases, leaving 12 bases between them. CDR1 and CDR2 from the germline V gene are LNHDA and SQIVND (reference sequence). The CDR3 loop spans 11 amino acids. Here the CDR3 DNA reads TGTGCCAGTACCTCAGGGGACTCCATATATTTT. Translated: CASTSGDSIYF.

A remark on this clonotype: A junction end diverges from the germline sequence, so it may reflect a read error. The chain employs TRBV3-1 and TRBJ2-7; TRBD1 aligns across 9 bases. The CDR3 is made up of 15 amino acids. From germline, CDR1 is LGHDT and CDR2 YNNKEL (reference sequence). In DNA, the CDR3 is TGTGCCGGCAGCCAATCCGGGACAGGGTCCGGGGAGCAGTACTTC. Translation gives CAGSQSGTGSGEQYF.

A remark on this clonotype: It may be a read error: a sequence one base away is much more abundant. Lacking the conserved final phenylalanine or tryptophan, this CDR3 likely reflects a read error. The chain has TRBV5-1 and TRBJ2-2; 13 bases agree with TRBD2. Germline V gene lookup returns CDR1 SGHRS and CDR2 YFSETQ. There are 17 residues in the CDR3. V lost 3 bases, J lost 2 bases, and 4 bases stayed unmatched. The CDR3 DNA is TGCGCCAGCAGCTGGACTAGCGGGGGCCTTAACACCGGGGAGCTGTTTTCT. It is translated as CASSWTSGGLNTGELFS.

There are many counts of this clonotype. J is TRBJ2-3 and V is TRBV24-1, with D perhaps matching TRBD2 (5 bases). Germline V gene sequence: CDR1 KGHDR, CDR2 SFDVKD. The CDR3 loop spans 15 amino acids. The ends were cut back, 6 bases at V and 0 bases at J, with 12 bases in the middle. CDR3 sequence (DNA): TGTGCCACCAGTAGGAGAGGGAGTAGCACAGATACGCAGTATTTT. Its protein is CATSRRGSSTDTQYF.

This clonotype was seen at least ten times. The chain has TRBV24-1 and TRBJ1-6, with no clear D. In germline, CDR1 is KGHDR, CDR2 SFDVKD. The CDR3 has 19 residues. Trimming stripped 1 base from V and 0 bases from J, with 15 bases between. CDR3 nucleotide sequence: TGTGCCACCAGTGATTTCGCGGGGATAAGTAGCTCCTATAATTCACCCCTCCACTTT. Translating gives CATSDFAGISSSYNSPLHF.

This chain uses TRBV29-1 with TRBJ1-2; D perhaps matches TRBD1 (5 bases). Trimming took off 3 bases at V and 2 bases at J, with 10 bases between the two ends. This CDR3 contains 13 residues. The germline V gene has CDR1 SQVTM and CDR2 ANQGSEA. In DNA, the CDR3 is TGCAGCGTTGATCAGGGTGGCAACTATGGCTACACCTTC. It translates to CSVDQGGNYGYTF.

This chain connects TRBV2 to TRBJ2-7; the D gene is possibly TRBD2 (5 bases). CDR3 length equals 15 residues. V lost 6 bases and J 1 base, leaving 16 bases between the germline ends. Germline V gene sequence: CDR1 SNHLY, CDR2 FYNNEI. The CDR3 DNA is TGTGCCAGCAGCGGAGATCTACGGGGTTCCTACGAGCAGTACTTC. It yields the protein CASSGDLRGSYEQYF.

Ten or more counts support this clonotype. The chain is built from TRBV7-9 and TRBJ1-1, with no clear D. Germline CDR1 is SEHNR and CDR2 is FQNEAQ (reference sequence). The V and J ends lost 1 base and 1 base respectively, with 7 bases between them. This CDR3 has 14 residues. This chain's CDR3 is CASSLGPQNTEAFF. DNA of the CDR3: TGTGCCAGCAGCTTAGGACCGCAGAACACTGAAGCTTTCTTT.

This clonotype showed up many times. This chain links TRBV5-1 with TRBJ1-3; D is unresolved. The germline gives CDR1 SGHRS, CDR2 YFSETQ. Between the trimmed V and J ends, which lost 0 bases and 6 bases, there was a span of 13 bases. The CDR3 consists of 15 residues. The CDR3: CASSLEVGHLNTIYF. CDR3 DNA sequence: TGCGCCAGCAGCTTGGAGGTCGGGCACCTAAACACCATATATTTT. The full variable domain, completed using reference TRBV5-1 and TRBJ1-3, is KAGVTQTPRYLIKTRGQQVTLSCSPISGHRSVSWYQQTPGQGLQFLFEYFSETQRNKGNFPGRFSGRQFSNSRSEMNVSTLELGDSALYLCASSLEVGHLNTIYFGEGSWLTVV.

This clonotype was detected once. The CDR3 reads CASSSSGTRETQYF. The CDR3, as DNA: TGTGCCAGTAGCTCCTCCGGCACGAGAGAGACCCAGTACTTC. The V and J genes are TRBV19 and TRBJ2-5; D gene unclear. Trimming stripped 6 bases from V and 4 bases from J, with 15 bases between. Germline loops: CDR1 LNHDA, CDR2 SQIVND (reference sequence). The CDR3 loop spans 14 amino acids.

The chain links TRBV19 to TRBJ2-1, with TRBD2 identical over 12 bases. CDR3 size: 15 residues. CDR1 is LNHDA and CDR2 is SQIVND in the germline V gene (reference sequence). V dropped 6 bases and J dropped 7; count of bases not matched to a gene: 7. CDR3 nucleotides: TGTGCCAGTAGCACTAGCGGGAGGTTAGTAAATGAGCAGTTCTTC. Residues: CASSTSGRLVNEQFF.

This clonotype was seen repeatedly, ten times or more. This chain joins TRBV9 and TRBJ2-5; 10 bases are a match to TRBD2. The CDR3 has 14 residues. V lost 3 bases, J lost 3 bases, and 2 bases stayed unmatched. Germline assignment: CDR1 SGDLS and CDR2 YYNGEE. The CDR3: CASSGGTSEETQYF. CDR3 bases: TGTGCCAGCAGCGGTGGGACTAGCGAAGAGACCCAGTACTTC.

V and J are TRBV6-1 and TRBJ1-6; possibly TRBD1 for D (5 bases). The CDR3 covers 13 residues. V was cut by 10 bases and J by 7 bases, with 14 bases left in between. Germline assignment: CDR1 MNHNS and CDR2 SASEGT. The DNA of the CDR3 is TGTGCCACCAGGGCGTACCAAAATTCACCCCTCCACTTT. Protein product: CATRAYQNSPLHF.

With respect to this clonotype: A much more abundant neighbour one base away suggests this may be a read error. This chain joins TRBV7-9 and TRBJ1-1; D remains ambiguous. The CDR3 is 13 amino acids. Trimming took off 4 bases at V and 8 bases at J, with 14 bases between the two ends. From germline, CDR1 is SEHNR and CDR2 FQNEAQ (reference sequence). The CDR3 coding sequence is TGTGCCAGCAGCTCGAGGTCTGGGAGGGAAGCTTTCTTT. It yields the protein CASSSRSGREAFF.

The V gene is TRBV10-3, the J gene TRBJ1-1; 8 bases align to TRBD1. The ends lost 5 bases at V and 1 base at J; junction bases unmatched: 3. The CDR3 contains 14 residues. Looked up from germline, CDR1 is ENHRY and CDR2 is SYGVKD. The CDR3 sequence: CAISRTGRNTEAFF. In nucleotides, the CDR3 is TGTGCCATCAGTCGGACAGGGCGGAACACTGAAGCTTTCTTT.

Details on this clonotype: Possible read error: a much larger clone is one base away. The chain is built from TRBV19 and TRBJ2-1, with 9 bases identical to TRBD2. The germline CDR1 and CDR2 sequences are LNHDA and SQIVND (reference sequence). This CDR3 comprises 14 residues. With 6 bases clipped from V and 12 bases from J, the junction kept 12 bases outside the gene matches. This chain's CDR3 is CASSPTGLAGVQFF. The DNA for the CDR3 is TGTGCCAGTAGCCCGACGGGACTAGCCGGTGTGCAGTTCTTC. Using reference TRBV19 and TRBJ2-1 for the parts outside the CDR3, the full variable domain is DGGITQSPKYLFRKEGQNVTLSCEQNLNHDAMYWYRQDPGQGLRLIYYSQIVNDFQKGDIAEGYSVSREKKESFPLTVTSAQKNPTAFYLCASSPTGLAGVQFFGPGTRLTVL.

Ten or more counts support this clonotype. The CDR3 DNA is TGTGCCAGCAGCCGTTACGCGCCGGGACAGGGCTACAATGAGCAGTTCTTC. Protein product: CASSRYAPGQGYNEQFF. This chain uses TRBV5-5 with TRBJ2-1; TRBD1 aligns across 9 bases. CDR3 length: 17 amino acids. Germline CDR1 reads SGHKS; CDR2 reads YYEKEE (reference sequence). V was pared by 4 bases and J by 3 bases, with 11 bases of the junction left unmatched.

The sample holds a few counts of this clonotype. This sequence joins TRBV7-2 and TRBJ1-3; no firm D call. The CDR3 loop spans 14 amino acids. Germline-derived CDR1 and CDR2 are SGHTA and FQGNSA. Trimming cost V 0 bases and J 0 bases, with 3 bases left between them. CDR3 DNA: TGTGCCAGCAGCTTAGCGAACTCTGGAAACACCATATATTTT. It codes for CASSLANSGNTIYF.

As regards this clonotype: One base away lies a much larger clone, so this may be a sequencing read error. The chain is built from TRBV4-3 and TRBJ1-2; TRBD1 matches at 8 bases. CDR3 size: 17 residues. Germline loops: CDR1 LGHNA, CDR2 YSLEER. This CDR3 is CARSQDPGQVLNYGYTF. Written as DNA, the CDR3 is TGCGCCCGCAGCCAAGACCCGGGACAGGTGCTTAACTATGGCTACACCTTC.

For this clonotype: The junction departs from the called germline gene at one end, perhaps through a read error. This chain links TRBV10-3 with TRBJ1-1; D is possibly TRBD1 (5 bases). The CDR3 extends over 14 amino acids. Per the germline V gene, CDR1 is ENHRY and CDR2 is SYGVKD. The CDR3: CASSVATANTEAFF. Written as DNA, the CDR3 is TGTGCCAGCAGTGTTGCGACAGCGAACACTGAAGCTTTCTTT.

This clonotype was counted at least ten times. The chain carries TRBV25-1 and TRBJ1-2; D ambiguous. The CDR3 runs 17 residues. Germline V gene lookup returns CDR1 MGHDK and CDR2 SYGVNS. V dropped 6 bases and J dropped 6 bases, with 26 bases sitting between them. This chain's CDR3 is CASSVGVPHAGPDGYTF. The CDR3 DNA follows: TGTGCCAGCAGCGTTGGGGTTCCCCATGCAGGCCCGGATGGCTACACCTTC.

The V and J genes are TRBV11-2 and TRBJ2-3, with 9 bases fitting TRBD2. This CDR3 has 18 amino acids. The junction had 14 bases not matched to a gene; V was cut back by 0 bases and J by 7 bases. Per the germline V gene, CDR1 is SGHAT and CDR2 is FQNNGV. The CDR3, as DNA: TGTGCCAGCAGCTTAGATGCGGGGGGGACCACATTGGTATATACGCAGTATTTT. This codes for CASSLDAGGTTLVYTQYF.

The CDR3 is CASEGQGNEQFF. The CDR3 nucleotides are TGTGCCAGCGAAGGACAGGGGAATGAGCAGTTCTTC. The V call is TRBV2, the J call TRBJ2-1, with TRBD1 identical over 9 bases. The CDR3 consists of 12 residues. Germline CDR1 and CDR2: SNHLY and FYNNEI. Losses at the gene ends were 8 bases for V and 7 bases for J; bases not matched to a gene: 3.

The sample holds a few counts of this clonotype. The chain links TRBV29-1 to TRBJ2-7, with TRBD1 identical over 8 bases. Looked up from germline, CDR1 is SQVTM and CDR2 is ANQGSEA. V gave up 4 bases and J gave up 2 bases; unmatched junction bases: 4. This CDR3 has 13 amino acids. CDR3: CSVAGGMAYEQYF. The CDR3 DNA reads TGCAGCGTTGCAGGGGGCATGGCCTACGAGCAGTACTTC.

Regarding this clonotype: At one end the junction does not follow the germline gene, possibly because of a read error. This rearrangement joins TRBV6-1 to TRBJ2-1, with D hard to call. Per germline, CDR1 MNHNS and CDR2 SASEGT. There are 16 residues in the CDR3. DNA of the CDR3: TGTGCCAGCAGTAAGGCAACCCCCGAGCCCTACAATGAGCAGCTCTTC. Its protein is CASSKATPEPYNEQLF.

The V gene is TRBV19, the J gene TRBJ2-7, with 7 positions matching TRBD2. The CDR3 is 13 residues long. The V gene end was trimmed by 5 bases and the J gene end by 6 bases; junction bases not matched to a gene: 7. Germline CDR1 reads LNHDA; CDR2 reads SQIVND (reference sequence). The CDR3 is CASSWGWEGEQYF. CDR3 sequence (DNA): TGTGCCAGTAGTTGGGGATGGGAGGGCGAGCAGTACTTC.

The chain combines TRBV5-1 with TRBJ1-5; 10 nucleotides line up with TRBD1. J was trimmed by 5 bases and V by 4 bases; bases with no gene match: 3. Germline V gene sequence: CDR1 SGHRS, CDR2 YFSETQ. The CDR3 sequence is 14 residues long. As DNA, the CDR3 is TGCGCCAGCAGCCGGACAGGGGGAGATCAGCCCCAGCATTTT. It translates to CASSRTGGDQPQHF. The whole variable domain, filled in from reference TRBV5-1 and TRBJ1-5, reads KAGVTQTPRYLIKTRGQQVTLSCSPISGHRSVSWYQQTPGQGLQFLFEYFSETQRNKGNFPGRFSGRQFSNSRSEMNVSTLELGDSALYLCASSRTGGDQPQHFGDGTRLSIL.

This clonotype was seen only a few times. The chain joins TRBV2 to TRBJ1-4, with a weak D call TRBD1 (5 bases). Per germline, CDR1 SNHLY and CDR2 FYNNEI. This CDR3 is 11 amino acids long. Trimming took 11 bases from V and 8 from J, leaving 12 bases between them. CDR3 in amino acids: CACPGKEKLFF. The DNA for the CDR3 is TGTGCCTGCCCAGGGAAAGAAAAACTGTTTTTT.

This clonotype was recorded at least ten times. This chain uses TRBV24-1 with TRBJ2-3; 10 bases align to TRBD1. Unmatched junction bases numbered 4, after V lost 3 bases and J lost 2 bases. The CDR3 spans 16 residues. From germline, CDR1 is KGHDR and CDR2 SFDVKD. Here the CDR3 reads CATSDAGTGVTDTQYF. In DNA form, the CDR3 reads TGTGCCACCAGTGATGCCGGGACAGGGGTCACAGATACGCAGTATTTT.

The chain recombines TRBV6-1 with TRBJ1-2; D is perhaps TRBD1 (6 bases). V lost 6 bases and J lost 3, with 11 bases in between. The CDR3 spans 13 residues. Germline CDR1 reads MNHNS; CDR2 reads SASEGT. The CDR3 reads CASRGGRYYGYTF. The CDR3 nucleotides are TGTGCCAGCAGAGGGGGACGATACTATGGCTACACCTTC.

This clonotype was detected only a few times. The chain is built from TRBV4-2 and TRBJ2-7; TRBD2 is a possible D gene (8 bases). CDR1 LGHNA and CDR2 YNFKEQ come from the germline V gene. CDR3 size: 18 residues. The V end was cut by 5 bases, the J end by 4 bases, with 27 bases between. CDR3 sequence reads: CASSARTSSTDRVYEQYF. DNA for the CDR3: TGTGCCAGCAGCGCCCGGACTAGCAGTACCGACAGGGTTTACGAGCAGTACTTC.